This T cell receptor beta chain was profiled in a study of response to subunit inactivated influenza vaccine. Study-level results: The authors suggested that few new T cells are recruited per seasonal influenza vaccination.

Details on this clonotype: As yet, its antigen is unknown.

TCRdb recomputed calls from the RT-PCR reads with MiXCR, one row per CDR3 protein. The sample includes around 790,000 distinct CDR3 sequences, around 20% of them seen just once. Losses at the gene ends were 5 bases for V and 6 bases for J; bases not matched to a gene: 7. This CDR3 region has 14 residues. CDR1 SGHTA and CDR2 FQGNSA come from the germline V gene. The chain is built from TRBV7-2 and TRBJ2-3; 8 bases fit TRBD2. This clonotype was sampled from a man aged 50 or older who received an inactivated influenza vaccine. The input for sequencing was PBMCs from blood, taken more than 4 days after vaccination. The CDR3: CASSPWTSPDTQYF. The CDR3, as DNA: TGTGCCAGCAGCCCTTGGACTAGCCCCGATACGCAGTATTTT.